The 31 T cell receptor beta chains below all came from one sample that was sequenced in a study of PD-L1 blockade in urothelial cancer. Method: immunoSEQ multiplex PCR; TCRdb's copy keeps in-frame clones and lacks some. The sample records about 73,000 clones, roughly nine tenths being singletons. The material was PBMCs, obtained around atezolizumab (anti-PD-L1) treatment. The receptor set was obtained from a man between 60 and 70 years old with urothelial cancer.

The CDR3 coding sequence is TGTGCCAGCAGGTCCGGACAGGGGATAACCTACGAGCAGTACTTC. It specifies CASRSGQGITYEQYF. The chain couples TRBV6-5 to TRBJ2-7, with 9 bases that match TRBD1. The CDR3 length is 15 residues. V dropped 6 bases and J dropped 2; count of bases not matched to a gene: 8. CDR1 is MNHEY and CDR2 is SVGAGI in the germline V gene.

The rearrangement joins TRBV25-1 to TRBJ2-1; 14 nucleotides line up with TRBD2. There are 17 residues in the CDR3. The germline CDR1 and CDR2 sequences are MGHDK and SYGVNS. V lost 3 bases to trimming and J lost 5 bases; unmatched junction nucleotides: 6. CDR3 in DNA: TGTGCCAGCAGTGATAGACTAGCGGGAGGGGGGAACAATGAGCAGTTCTTC. Translating gives CASSDRLAGGGNNEQFF. Complete variable domain (other parts from reference TRBV25-1 and TRBJ2-1): EADIYQTPRYLVIGTGKKITLECSQTMGHDKMYWYQQDPGMELHLIHYSYGVNSTEKGDLSSESTVSRIRTEHFPLTLESARPSHTSQYLCASSDRLAGGGNNEQFFGPGTRLTVL.

The chain joins TRBV10-1 to TRBJ2-7; TRBD2 agrees at 9 bases. Germline V gene sequence: CDR1 WNHNN, CDR2 SYGVQD (reference sequence). The CDR3 totals 14 residues. Trimming took 0 bases from V and 9 from J; bases not matched to a gene: 6. DNA for the CDR3: TGCGCCAGCAGTGAGTCCCCTAAAGCGGGGGGGCAGTACTTC. Residues: CASSESPKAGGQYF.

The rearrangement joins TRBV5-1 to TRBJ2-3; TRBD2 might be the D (6 bases). V was clipped by 1 base and J by 4 bases, with 19 bases between them. The CDR3 loop spans 17 amino acids. Germline values: CDR1 SGHRS, CDR2 YFSETQ. CDR3 amino acids: CASSLMRGTGSADTQYF. CDR3 nucleotides: TGCGCCAGCAGCTTGATGCGCGGGACGGGATCGGCAGATACGCAGTATTTT.

The genes are TRBV11-3 and TRBJ1-1; D possibly corresponds to TRBD1 (6 bases). V lost 0 bases, J lost 7 bases, and 9 bases lay in between. CDR1 SGHNT and CDR2 YENEEA come from the germline V gene. This CDR3 has 13 amino acids. In DNA form, the CDR3 reads TGTGCCAGCAGCTTAGAACAGGGTGATGAAGCTTTCTTT. This gives the protein CASSLEQGDEAFF.

This chain joins TRBV7-9 and TRBJ2-5, with D possibly matching TRBD1 (7 bases). Trimming shortened V by 5 bases and J by 5 bases, and 18 bases separated the two germline ends. The CDR3 is 15 amino acids. Germline loops: CDR1 SEHNR, CDR2 FQNEAQ (reference sequence). The CDR3 bases are TGTGCCAGCAGCGGGTCAGGGGGGTATGGGGAGACCCAGTACTTC. Its protein product is CASSGSGGYGETQYF.

V is TRBV29-1 and J is TRBJ2-1, with 12 bases aligning to TRBD2. The V and J ends lost 7 bases and 11 bases, in that order; junction bases with no gene match: 9. Looked up from germline, CDR1 is SQVTM and CDR2 is ANQGSEA. The CDR3 has 13 amino acids. In DNA, the CDR3 is TGCAGCGCTACTAGCGGGAGGAGATTTAAGCAGTTCTTC. This gives the protein CSATSGRRFKQFF.

V usage is TRBV27 and J usage is TRBJ2-1, with TRBD2 matching 12 bases. Germline V lookup: CDR1 MNHEY, CDR2 SMNVEV (reference sequence). The CDR3 covers 14 residues. The V and J ends lost 7 bases and 6 bases, in that order; junction bases with no gene match: 4. DNA of the CDR3: TGTGCCAGCACCCGGACTAGCGGGATCAATGAGCAGTTCTTC. Its protein product is CASTRTSGINEQFF.

This chain uses TRBV11-1 with TRBJ2-7; 8 nucleotides line up with TRBD1. Germline V CDR1 and CDR2: SGHAT, FQDESV (reference sequence). The CDR3 has 17 residues. J was trimmed by 4 bases and V by 1 base; bases with no gene match: 12. In DNA, the CDR3 is TGTGCCAGCAGCTTAGACGCTGCGGTAGGACAGGGTTACGAGCAGTACTTC. Protein product: CASSLDAAVGQGYEQYF.

V usage is TRBV30 and J usage is TRBJ1-1; 7 bases line up with TRBD1. V shed 5 bases and J 1 base; nucleotides not matched to a gene: 4. The germline V gene encodes CDR1 GTSNPN and CDR2 SVGIG (reference sequence). The CDR3 runs to 13 residues. Written as DNA, the CDR3 is TGTGCCTGGCGAAGGGGGCAGAACACTGAAGCTTTCTTT. Translation gives CAWRRGQNTEAFF.

The rearrangement uses TRBV7-2 and TRBJ2-5, with D unresolved. CDR1 is SGHTA and CDR2 is FQGNSA in the germline V gene. V lost 1 base and J lost 5, with 5 bases in between. This CDR3 contains 12 residues. The CDR3 here is CASSLVRETQYF. CDR3 bases: TGTGCCAGCAGCTTAGTGCGGGAGACCCAGTACTTC.

This chain connects TRBV7-8 to TRBJ1-2, with TRBD1 as a possible D gene (5 bases). The V and J ends lost 4 bases and 3 bases respectively, with 15 bases between them. CDR1 SGHVS and CDR2 FQNEAQ come from the germline V gene. The CDR3 is 15 amino acids. The CDR3 nucleotides read TGTGCCAGCAGCTCGGTTTGGGGGGTCGACTATGGCTACACCTTC. Translated, it gives CASSSVWGVDYGYTF.

This clone showed up just a few times. The rearrangement links TRBV18 to TRBJ1-2, with 7 nucleotides matching TRBD1. CDR1 and CDR2 (germline): KGHSH, LQKENI. With V trimmed by 7 bases and J by 2 bases, 7 bases remained unmatched. The CDR3 runs to 14 residues. CDR3 bases: TGTGCCAGCTGGACAGGAGACAACAACTATGGCTACACCTTC. This encodes CASWTGDNNYGYTF.

The chain links TRBV9 to TRBJ2-1; tentatively, D is TRBD2 (5 bases). CDR1 SGDLS and CDR2 YYNGEE come from the germline V gene. The V end lost 0 bases, the J end lost 7 bases, and 17 bases lay between the germline ends. This CDR3 is 16 amino acids long. The CDR3 here is CASSVALIAIANEQFF. The CDR3 DNA reads TGTGCCAGCAGCGTAGCTTTGATAGCGATTGCAAATGAGCAGTTCTTC.

The chain uses TRBV18 and TRBJ1-2; TRBD1 aligns across 7 bases. V dropped 6 bases and J dropped 5; count of bases not matched to a gene: 9. This CDR3 has 14 residues. CDR1 and CDR2 from the germline V gene are KGHSH and LQKENI. DNA of the CDR3: TGTGCCAGCTCCCTACGACAGGGCGAATATGGCTACACCTTC. It is translated as CASSLRQGEYGYTF. Drawing the rest from reference TRBV18 and TRBJ1-2, the complete variable domain is NAGVMQNPRHLVRRRGQEARLRCSPMKGHSHVYWYRQLPEEGLKFMVYLQKENIIDESGMPKERFSAEFPKEGPSILRIQQVVRGDSAAYFCASSLRQGEYGYTFGSGTRLTVV.

The V gene is TRBV6-1, the J gene TRBJ2-1; D ambiguous. CDR1 MNHNS and CDR2 SASEGT come from the germline V gene. CDR3 length: 12 residues. V was clipped by 9 bases and J by 7 bases, with 13 bases between them. The CDR3 coding sequence is TGTGCCAGTAACTCGGTTCGGAATGAGCAGTTCTTC. Translated: CASNSVRNEQFF.

The count of this clone is one. The V gene is TRBV6-5, the J gene TRBJ1-2; the match to TRBD1 covers 8 bases. V was pared by 6 bases and J by 7 bases, with 10 bases of the junction left unmatched. The germline CDR1 and CDR2 sequences are MNHEY and SVGAGI. CDR3 length: 14 residues. CDR3 protein: CASRRPGGSGGYTF. CDR3 nucleotide sequence: TGTGCCAGCAGAAGACCAGGGGGCTCGGGTGGCTACACCTTC.

This chain links TRBV11-2 with TRBJ2-7; 11 bases fit TRBD2. V shed 6 bases and J 1 base; nucleotides not matched to a gene: 5. Germline V CDR1 and CDR2: SGHAT, FQNNGV. This CDR3 contains 15 residues. CDR3 in DNA: TGTGCCAGCAGGCACCCTAGCGGGAGGTCCTACGAGCAGTACTTC. This sequence encodes CASRHPSGRSYEQYF. The full variable domain, its missing parts supplied by reference TRBV11-2 and TRBJ2-7, is EAGVAQSPRYKIIEKRQSVAFWCNPISGHATLYWYQQILGQGPKLLIQFQNNGVVDDSQLPKDRFSAERLKGVDSTLKIQPAKLEDSAVYLCASRHPSGRSYEQYFGPGTRLTVT.

The chain couples TRBV30 to TRBJ1-5, with 7 bases lining up with TRBD1. The length of the CDR3 is 14 residues. Per the germline V gene, CDR1 is GTSNPN and CDR2 is SVGIG (reference sequence). With 2 bases clipped from V and 4 bases from J, the junction kept 5 bases outside the gene matches. The CDR3: CAWSNGRGNQPQHF. In nucleotides, the CDR3 is TGTGCCTGGAGTAATGGCAGGGGGAATCAGCCCCAGCATTTT.

The chain joins TRBV18 to TRBJ2-7; no firm D call. From germline, CDR1 is KGHSH and CDR2 LQKENI. The CDR3 is made up of 16 amino acids. Deletions cut 0 bases from V and 3 bases from J, with 15 bases between. DNA of the CDR3: TGTGCCAGCTCACCACCGACAAACTCTATATACTACGAGCAGTACTTC. Amino acid sequence: CASSPPTNSIYYEQYF.

This chain connects TRBV28 to TRBJ2-7, with 7 bases matching TRBD2. The germline CDR1 and CDR2 sequences are MDHEN and SYDVKM. V lost 7 bases to trimming and J lost 1 base; unmatched junction nucleotides: 7. The CDR3 totals 14 residues. In nucleotides, the CDR3 is TGTGCCAGCACCACGGGCGGGAGTTCCTACGAGCAGTACTTC. It yields the protein CASTTGGSSYEQYF. Variable domain in full (rest from reference TRBV28 and TRBJ2-7): DVKVTQSSRYLVKRTGEKVFLECVQDMDHENMFWYRQDPGLGLRLIYFSYDVKMKEKGDIPEGYSVSREKKERFSLILESASTNQTSMYLCASTTGGSSYEQYFGPGTRLTVT.

V is TRBV2 and J is TRBJ2-3, with 9 nucleotides matching TRBD1. The CDR3 is 16 amino acids. V was clipped by 5 bases and J by 1 base; unmatched bases: 7. The germline V gene has CDR1 SNHLY and CDR2 FYNNEI. CDR3 DNA: TGTGCCAGCAGTTCAACAGGGGGCGCCGGCACAGATACGCAGTATTTT. Its protein is CASSSTGGAGTDTQYF.

The rearrangement joins TRBV6-1 to TRBJ2-7; TRBD2 agrees at 7 bases. J was trimmed by 6 bases and V by 0 bases; bases with no gene match: 5. The CDR3 runs to 14 residues. The germline CDR1 and CDR2 sequences are MNHNS and SASEGT. Here the CDR3 reads CASSEAAGSSEQYF. In DNA, the CDR3 is TGTGCCAGCAGTGAAGCAGCGGGATCGTCCGAGCAGTACTTC.

As DNA, the CDR3 is TGTGCCAGCAGCCAAGCGGACAGGGATTCACCCCTCCACTTT. Amino acids: CASSQADRDSPLHF. The chain joins TRBV4-2 to TRBJ1-6; TRBD1 matches 8 bases. The germline V gene has CDR1 LGHNA and CDR2 YNFKEQ. J lost 8 bases, V lost 1 base, and 1 base had no gene match. The CDR3 is 14 residues long.

The J gene is TRBJ2-2, the V gene TRBV6-1, with D possibly TRBD1 on 6 matching bases. The CDR3 length is 15 residues. Trimming removed 5 bases at V and 0 bases at J, with 10 bases between. Germline V gene lookup returns CDR1 MNHNS and CDR2 SASEGT. The CDR3 protein is CASSPGTSNTGELFF. The CDR3, as DNA: TGTGCCAGCAGTCCCGGGACATCGAACACCGGGGAGCTGTTTTTT.

The chain joins TRBV7-9 to TRBJ2-7, with 9 bases identical to TRBD2. In germline, CDR1 is SEHNR, CDR2 FQNEAQ (reference sequence). With 5 bases clipped from V and 2 bases from J, the junction kept 10 bases outside the gene matches. The CDR3 is 16 residues long. In nucleotides, the CDR3 is TGTGCCAGCAGCCCCCTTAGCGGGGGCCCTACCTACGAGCAGTACTTC. Its translation: CASSPLSGGPTYEQYF.

This clone was found once. The chain carries TRBV6-1 and TRBJ1-2; D possibly corresponds to TRBD1 (5 bases). The CDR3 totals 14 residues. Germline V CDR1 and CDR2: MNHNS, SASEGT. V was clipped by 2 bases and J by 4 bases, with 11 bases between them. The CDR3 region is CASSERQGPYGYTF. In DNA form, the CDR3 reads TGTGCCAGCAGTGAACGGCAGGGTCCCTATGGCTACACCTTC.

The gene calls are TRBV7-3 and TRBJ2-1; the D gene is possibly TRBD2 (5 bases). Trimming removed 5 bases at V and 15 bases at J, with 20 bases between. The CDR3 loop spans 13 amino acids. Germline V gives CDR1 SGHTA, CDR2 FQGTGA. The CDR3 nucleotides read TGTGCCAGCAGCCCCACTGATGGGCGACTATCGTTCTTC. Translated: CASSPTDGRLSFF.

The V and J genes are TRBV6-5 and TRBJ2-2; D is possibly TRBD1 (5 bases). The ends were cut back, 8 bases at V and 1 base at J, with 8 bases in the middle. Germline CDR1 is MNHEY and CDR2 is SVGAGI. The length of the CDR3 is 13 residues. CDR3 coding DNA: TGTGCCAGCCACGGACAGAACACCGGGGAGCTGTTTTTT. Translating it yields CASHGQNTGELFF.

The sample holds one count of this clone. The rearrangement links TRBV7-9 to TRBJ2-3, with 9 bases aligning to TRBD1. This CDR3 contains 17 residues. Looked up from germline, CDR1 is SEHNR and CDR2 is FQNEAQ (reference sequence). Trimming cost V 5 bases and J 2 bases; bases outside gene matches: 11. CDR3 DNA: TGTGCCAGCAGCCCCTACTACGGGACAGGGCACACAGATACGCAGTATTTT. Protein sequence: CASSPYYGTGHTDTQYF.

The V gene is TRBV5-1, the J gene TRBJ2-7, with 11 bases fitting TRBD1. The CDR3 sequence is 14 residues long. Germline V gene sequence: CDR1 SGHRS, CDR2 YFSETQ. Unmatched junction bases numbered 5, after V lost 4 bases and J lost 5 bases. CDR3 sequence: CASSLGQGAHEQYF. The DNA for the CDR3 is TGCGCCAGCAGCCTCGGACAGGGGGCCCACGAGCAGTACTTC.